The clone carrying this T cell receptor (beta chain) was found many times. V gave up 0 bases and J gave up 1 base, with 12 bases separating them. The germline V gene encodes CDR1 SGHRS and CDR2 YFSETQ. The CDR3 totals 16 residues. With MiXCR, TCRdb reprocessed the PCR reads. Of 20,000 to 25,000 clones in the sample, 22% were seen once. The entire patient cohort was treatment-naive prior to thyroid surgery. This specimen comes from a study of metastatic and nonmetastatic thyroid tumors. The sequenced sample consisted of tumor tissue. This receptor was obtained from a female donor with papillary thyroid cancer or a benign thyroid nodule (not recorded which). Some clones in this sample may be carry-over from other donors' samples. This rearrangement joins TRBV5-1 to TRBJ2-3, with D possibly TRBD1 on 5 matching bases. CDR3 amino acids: CASSLATGPGTDTQYF. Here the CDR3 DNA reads TGCGCCAGCAGCTTGGCTACAGGTCCTGGCACAGATACGCAGTATTTT.